This T cell receptor (beta chain) was found in a study of T cell responses to AZD1222 COVID-19 vaccine. Study-level results: Repertoires were sampled only after the peak T cell response. Most donors were white British, females outnumbered males, and clonal diversity was possibly underestimated.

To note about this clone: The antigen is undetermined.

Trimming stripped 1 base from V and 3 bases from J, with 7 bases between. Germline loops: CDR1 LNHNV, CDR2 YYDKDF (reference sequence). This CDR3 has 14 amino acids. Only in-frame clones appear in the TCRdb table, and some are missing; sequencing was by immunoSEQ multiplex PCR. The sample includes under 150,000 clones, 80% to 95% seen only once; the top ten take 0.85% to 1.3%. Material: peripheral blood, obtained 28 days after the second AZD1222 dose. V is TRBV15 and J is TRBJ1-5; D is uncertain. The sequence was obtained from an adult who received the AZD1222 COVID-19 vaccine. CDR3 residues: CATSRAAPNQPQHF. CDR3 sequence (DNA): TGTGCCACCAGCAGAGCGGCACCCAATCAGCCCCAGCATTTT. Filled out from reference TRBV15 and TRBJ1-5, the complete variable domain reads DAMVIQNPRYQVTQFGKPVTLSCSQTLNHNVMYWYQQKSSQAPKLLFHYYDKDFNNEADTPDNFQSRRPNTSFCFLDIRSPGLGDTAMYLCATSRAAPNQPQHFGDGTRLSIL.